This entry lists 13 T cell receptor beta chains sequenced from one sample in a study of CD4 T cells in relation to SARS-CoV-2 and coronaviruses. The assay was immunoSEQ multiplex PCR, and TCRdb's table has in-frame clones only and misses some. The table records some 65,000 clones, approximately 87% of them present only once. CD4+ T cells from unexposed donors were obtained before the COVID-19 pandemic (2011-2018). The sample taken for sequencing was memory CD4+ T cells from PBMCs. The receptors derive from a human donor in good health.

This clone was seen just once. The V and J genes are TRBV29-1 and TRBJ2-1; D could derive from TRBD1 or TRBD2 (5 bases each). The CDR3 has 13 residues. CDR1 and CDR2 (germline): SQVTM, ANQGSEA. The germline V and J ends were trimmed by 7 bases and 7 bases, with 17 bases remaining between them. The CDR3 here is CSATGPWGNEQFF. CDR3 DNA sequence: TGCAGCGCCACAGGACCCTGGGGGAATGAGCAGTTCTTC.

V usage is TRBV7-2 and J usage is TRBJ1-2; D perhaps matches TRBD1 (6 bases). Trimming took off 3 bases at V and 6 bases at J, with 14 bases between the two ends. The CDR3 has 14 amino acids. Per germline, CDR1 SGHTA and CDR2 FQGNSA. The CDR3 nucleotides read TGTGCCAGCAGCTTCGGGGGCTCAGCGGATGGCTACACCTTC. Protein product: CASSFGGSADGYTF.

The chain links TRBV27 to TRBJ2-2; either TRBD1 or TRBD2 may fit D (5 bases each). Trimming removed 3 bases at V and 9 bases at J, with 11 bases between. The V gene's germline CDR1 is MNHEY and CDR2 SMNVEV (reference sequence). CDR3 length equals 13 residues. The CDR3 is CASSFKGDRELFF. DNA of the CDR3: TGTGCCAGCAGTTTTAAAGGGGACCGGGAGCTGTTTTTT.

The J gene is TRBJ1-4, the V gene TRBV7-9; D is unresolved. Germline V gene sequence: CDR1 SEHNR, CDR2 FQNEAQ (reference sequence). Trimming left V 4 bases short and J 7 bases short, with 19 bases between. The length of the CDR3 is 16 residues. DNA of the CDR3: TGTGCCAGCAGCTCCCGACCACAGTCACCCCCTGAAAAACTGTTTTTT. Residues: CASSSRPQSPPEKLFF.

The V and J genes are TRBV19 and TRBJ2-1, with a weak D call TRBD1 (6 bases). V lost 6 bases and J lost 7, with 19 bases in between. Germline CDR1 is LNHDA and CDR2 is SQIVND (reference sequence). The CDR3 length is 15 residues. CDR3 DNA sequence: TGTGCCAGTAGCTCTCCGGGACAACTTATGAATGAGCAGTTCTTC. It encodes CASSSPGQLMNEQFF.

This chain joins TRBV5-6 and TRBJ1-4; the match to TRBD1 covers 8 bases. The trim removed 4 bases at V and 4 bases at J, leaving 9 bases unmatched. The germline V gene has CDR1 SGHDT and CDR2 YYEEEE. The CDR3 loop spans 16 amino acids. The CDR3 DNA reads as TGTGCCAGCAGCCCTAGGACAGGGCGAAATAATGAAAAACTGTTTTTT. This encodes CASSPRTGRNNEKLFF. Variable domain in full (rest from reference TRBV5-6 and TRBJ1-4): DAGVTQSPTHLIKTRGQQVTLRCSPKSGHDTVSWYQQALGQGPQFIFQYYEEEERQRGNFPDRFSGHQFPNYSSELNVNALLLGDSALYLCASSPRTGRNNEKLFFGSGTQLSVL.

This chain links TRBV7-2 with TRBJ2-5; D is perhaps TRBD2 (6 bases). CDR3 length: 13 residues. V gave up 3 bases and J gave up 2 bases, with 7 bases separating them. CDR1 SGHTA and CDR2 FQGNSA come from the germline V gene. This chain's CDR3 is CASSFSGQETQYF. The CDR3 nucleotides read TGTGCCAGCAGCTTTAGCGGACAAGAGACCCAGTACTTC.

This clone has only one observation. The J gene is TRBJ2-3, the V gene TRBV7-2, with D possibly being TRBD1 (5 bases). Deletions cut 2 bases from V and 2 bases from J, with 8 bases between. Germline CDR1 SGHTA, CDR2 FQGNSA. CDR3 length: 14 residues. The CDR3 sequence is CASSLLGPTDTQYF. CDR3 DNA: TGTGCCAGCAGCTTATTGGGGCCCACAGATACGCAGTATTTT.

This clone has a single count. The chain recombines TRBV9 with TRBJ2-7, with D unresolved. The CDR3 is made up of 17 amino acids. V lost 0 bases and J lost 2, with 18 bases in between. The V gene's germline CDR1 is SGDLS and CDR2 YYNGEE. The CDR3 DNA reads TGTGCCAGCAGCGTAGCTACTGCTTGGGTGTCCCCCTACGAGCAGTACTTC. It is translated as CASSVATAWVSPYEQYF.

The chain uses TRBV5-4 and TRBJ2-7; 13 nucleotides agree with TRBD2. CDR1 is SGHNT, CDR2 YYREEE, per germline (reference sequence). V dropped 4 bases and J dropped 1; count of bases not matched to a gene: 5. CDR3 length: 16 amino acids. The CDR3 region is CASSPRTSGSSYEQYF. As DNA, the CDR3 is TGTGCCAGCAGCCCTAGGACTAGCGGGAGTTCCTACGAGCAGTACTTC.

The chain has TRBV28 and TRBJ1-2; tentatively, D is TRBD1 (6 bases). Trimming removed 8 bases from V and 2 bases from J, with 12 bases in between. Germline CDR1 MDHEN, CDR2 SYDVKM. The CDR3 covers 13 residues. As DNA, the CDR3 is TGTGCCAGCCTTATGGACAGAAACTATGGCTACACCTTC. Residues: CASLMDRNYGYTF.

This chain uses TRBV11-2 with TRBJ1-6; D might be TRBD1 (6 bases). Trimming left V 1 base short and J 8 bases short, with 12 bases between. This CDR3 contains 15 residues. CDR1 and CDR2 (germline): SGHAT, FQNNGV. The CDR3 loop is CASSLVGGLHSPLHF. The CDR3 DNA sequence: TGTGCCAGCAGCTTAGTGGGGGGCCTTCATTCACCCCTCCACTTT.

The chain carries TRBV11-2 and TRBJ2-7; D is unclear. The CDR3 is 14 residues long. The germline V and J ends were trimmed by 4 bases and 2 bases, with 12 bases remaining between them. Germline V lookup: CDR1 SGHAT, CDR2 FQNNGV. The CDR3 spells CASSWTAYPYEQYF. CDR3 in DNA: TGTGCCAGCAGCTGGACGGCGTACCCCTACGAGCAGTACTTC. Using reference TRBV11-2 and TRBJ2-7 for the parts outside the CDR3, the full variable domain is EAGVAQSPRYKIIEKRQSVAFWCNPISGHATLYWYQQILGQGPKLLIQFQNNGVVDDSQLPKDRFSAERLKGVDSTLKIQPAKLEDSAVYLCASSWTAYPYEQYFGPGTRLTVT.